This is a list of T cell receptor beta chains from one sample in a study of blood T cell repertoires in COVID-19. Generated by immunoSEQ multiplex PCR, the TCRdb table keeps only in-frame clones and is missing some. The data hold about 200,000 clones, with 89% observed a single time. Sequenced sample: peripheral blood. The receptors come from a man aged 40-49 years with acute or convalescent COVID-19. Each CDR3 is given with its conserved first and last residue. A D gene is named only where the DNA matches it firmly. Expanded clones are given a class, and other clones once, few, many or no size at all.

TRBJ2-1 NA TRBD2 TRBV28 CASKQIGAGAWNEQFF TGTGCCAGCAAGCAGATTGGAGCGGGGGCTTGGAATGAGCAGTTCTTC
TRBJ2-1 NA TRBD2 TRBV10-3 CAVTSAPEDEQFF TGTGCCGTCACTAGCGCCCCGGAGGATGAGCAGTTCTTC
TRBJ1-2 NA TRBD1 TRBV7-3 CASSPAQGVPYGYTF TGTGCCAGCAGCCCCGCCCAGGGGGTTCCCTATGGCTACACCTTC
TRBJ1-4 once NA TRBV7-9 CASSSSLRRGEKLFF TGTGCCAGCAGCTCCTCATTAAGGCGGGGGGAAAAACTGTTTTTT
TRBJ2-7 NA TRBD2 TRBV29-1 CSARLLAGAYEQYF TGCAGCGCCAGACTACTTGCGGGAGCCTACGAGCAGTACTTC
TRBJ1-2 few TRBD1 TRBV4-1 CASSRTEGQEDAYGYTF TGCGCCAGCAGCCGAACGGAGGGACAGGAGGACGCCTATGGCTACACCTTC
TRBJ2-1 once NA TRBV28 CASSLSGVGGDEQFF TGTGCCAGCAGTTTATCTGGGGTCGGGGGAGATGAGCAGTTCTTC
TRBJ2-5 NA NA TRBV7-9 CASSIPSGKETQYF TGTGCCAGCAGCATTCCCTCAGGGAAAGAGACCCAGTACTTC
TRBJ2-5 NA TRBD2 TRBV5-4 CASSSLAGGGETQYF TGTGCCAGCAGCTCCCTGGCGGGGGGAGGTGAGACCCAGTACTTC
TRBJ1-1 NA NA TRBV4-3 CASSQDGGGWNTEAFF TGCGCCAGCAGCCAAGATGGGGGGGGCTGGAACACTGAAGCTTTCTTT
TRBJ2-7 NA NA TRBV12-3/TRBV12-4 CASSLGGVEQYF TGTGCCAGCAGTTTAGGGGGGGTGGAGCAGTACTTC
TRBJ2-3 NA TRBD2 TRBV19 CASSASGSTDTQYF TGTGCCAGTAGTGCTAGCGGAAGCACAGATACGCAGTATTTT
TRBJ2-3 NA NA TRBV7-2 CASSPRTDSTQYF TGTGCCAGCAGCCCCAGGACAGATTCTACGCAGTATTTT
TRBJ1-1 NA NA TRBV10-3 CATTLQLTNTEAFF TGTGCCACTACTTTACAGCTTACCAACACTGAAGCTTTCTTT
TRBJ2-5 NA TRBD2 TRBV6-5 CASSSSGGHQETQYF TGTGCCAGCAGTTCTAGCGGGGGGCACCAAGAGACCCAGTACTTC
TRBJ1-4 NA NA TRBV5-1 CASTSGAINEKLFF TGCGCCAGCACCTCAGGCGCTATTAATGAAAAACTGTTTTTT
TRBJ2-7 NA TRBD1 TRBV10-3 CAMQGQGLYEQYF TGTGCCATGCAGGGACAGGGGCTCTACGAGCAGTACTTC
TRBJ2-1 once NA TRBV9 CASSGGLISDEQFF TGTGCCAGCAGCGGCGGACTAATAAGTGATGAGCAGTTCTTC
TRBJ1-1 NA NA TRBV1 CTNRQGPWNTEAFF TGCACCAACAGACAGGGGCCATGGAACACTGAAGCTTTCTTT
TRBJ1-1 NA TRBD1 TRBV5-6 CASRSSGPGTGGTEAFF TGTGCCAGCCGGTCTAGTGGTCCCGGGACAGGGGGCACTGAAGCTTTCTTT
TRBJ2-2 few TRBD1 TRBV5-4 CASSRRQGHTGELFF TGTGCCAGCAGCCGAAGACAGGGCCACACCGGGGAGCTGTTTTTT
TRBJ1-1 NA NA TRBV2 CASTLGSTEAFF TGTGCCAGCACCCTGGGGAGCACTGAAGCTTTCTTT
TRBJ2-2 once NA TRBV12-3/TRBV12-4 CASSPQGLGELFF TGTGCCAGCAGCCCCCAGGGGCTCGGGGAGCTGTTTTTT
TRBJ1-1 NA NA TRBV18 CASSPPLSPGGTEAFF TGTGCCAGCTCACCACCGCTATCGCCCGGAGGAACTGAAGCTTTCTTT
TRBJ2-3 NA TRBD2 TRBV28 CASCGGGTLTDTQYF TGTGCCAGTTGCGGGGGTGGGACCCTCACAGATACGCAGTATTTT
TRBJ2-7 NA TRBD2 TRBV2 CASRWTSGNYEQYF TGTGCCAGCAGATGGACTAGCGGAAACTACGAGCAGTACTTC
TRBJ1-1 NA NA TRBV4-1 CASSGQMEGTTEAFF TGCGCCAGCAGCGGACAGATGGAAGGAACTACTGAAGCTTTCTTT
TRBJ2-7 NA NA TRBV5-4 CASSLADGVKVQYF TGTGCCAGCAGCTTGGCCGACGGAGTTAAAGTGCAGTACTTC
TRBJ2-1 NA TRBD2 TRBV6-4 CASSRTSGGRANEQFF TGTGCCAGCAGTCGGACTAGCGGGGGCCGGGCGAATGAGCAGTTCTTC
TRBJ2-7 NA NA TRBV10-3 CAISDSHYEQYF TGTGCCATCAGTGACTCACATTACGAGCAGTACTTC
TRBJ1-3 NA TRBD1 TRBV19 CASRLPGQGYNTIYF TGTGCCAGTAGGCTTCCGGGACAGGGATACAACACCATATATTTT
TRBJ2-7 NA TRBD1 TRBV11-2 CASSFVQGARYEQYF TGTGCCAGCAGCTTTGTCCAGGGGGCGCGGTACGAGCAGTACTTC
TRBJ2-6 NA TRBD1 TRBV7-2 CASSLVGQGASGANVLTF TGTGCCAGCAGCTTAGTAGGTCAGGGGGCGTCTGGGGCCAACGTCCTGACTTTC
TRBJ2-1 NA NA TRBV21-1 CASSKGFGQEQFF TGTGCCAGCAGCAAAGGGTTTGGACAGGAGCAGTTCTTC
TRBJ1-1 NA TRBD1 TRBV5-4 CASSRSGTADEAFF TGTGCCAGCAGCCGATCCGGGACAGCAGACGAAGCTTTCTTT
TRBJ2-3 NA NA TRBV7-9 CASSAQVTDTQYF TGTGCCAGCAGCGCACAGGTCACAGATACGCAGTATTTT
TRBJ2-3 NA NA TRBV6-4 CASRGAGTDTQYF TGTGCCAGCAGGGGGGCTGGCACAGATACGCAGTATTTT
TRBJ1-1 few NA TRBV19 CASSSRQFEAFF TGTGCCAGTAGTTCACGACAGTTTGAAGCTTTCTTT
TRBJ2-2 NA NA TRBV12-3/TRBV12-4 CASSLLITGELFF TGTGCCAGCAGTTTACTAATCACCGGGGAGCTGTTTTTT
TRBJ1-1 once TRBD1 TRBV18 CASSQASTGPVTEAFF TGTGCCAGCTCCCAAGCGTCGACAGGGCCGGTCACTGAAGCTTTCTTT